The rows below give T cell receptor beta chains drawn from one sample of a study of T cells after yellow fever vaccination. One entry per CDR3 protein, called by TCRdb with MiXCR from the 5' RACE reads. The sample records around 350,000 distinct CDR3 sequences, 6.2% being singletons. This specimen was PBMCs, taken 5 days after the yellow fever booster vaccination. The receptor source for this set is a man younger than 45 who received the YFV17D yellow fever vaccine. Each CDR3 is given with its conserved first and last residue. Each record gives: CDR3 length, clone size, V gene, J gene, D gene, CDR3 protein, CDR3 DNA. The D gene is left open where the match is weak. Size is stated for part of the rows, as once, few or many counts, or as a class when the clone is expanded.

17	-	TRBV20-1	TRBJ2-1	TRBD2	CSANSGSGRASWYEQFF	TGCAGTGCTAATTCAGGTAGCGGGAGGGCCTCTTGGTATGAGCAGTTCTTC
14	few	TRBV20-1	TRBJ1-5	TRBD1	CSAIQGLSNQPQHF	TGCAGTGCGATACAGGGGCTGAGCAATCAGCCCCAGCATTTT
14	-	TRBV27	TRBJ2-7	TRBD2	CASSQREGRVEQYF	TGTGCCAGCAGTCAGCGGGAGGGCCGGGTCGAGCAGTACTTC
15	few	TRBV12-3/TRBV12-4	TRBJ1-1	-	CASSFHQPGNTEAFF	TGTGCCAGCAGTTTCCATCAGCCCGGGAACACTGAAGCTTTCTTT
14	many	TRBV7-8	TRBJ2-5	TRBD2	CASSLGGSKETQYF	TGTGCCAGCAGCTTAGGCGGGAGCAAAGAGACCCAGTACTTC
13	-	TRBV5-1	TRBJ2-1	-	CASRGLVVNEQFF	TGCGCCAGCAGAGGTTTAGTAGTCAATGAGCAGTTCTTC
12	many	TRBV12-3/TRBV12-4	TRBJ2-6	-	CASSFGANVLTF	TGTGCCAGCAGTTTTGGGGCCAACGTCCTGACTTTC
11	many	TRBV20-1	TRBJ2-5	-	CSASGGETQYF	TGCAGTGCTTCGGGTGGGGAGACCCAGTACTTC
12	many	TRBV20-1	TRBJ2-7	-	CSARASEYEQYF	TGCAGTGCTAGAGCGTCAGAGTACGAGCAGTACTTC
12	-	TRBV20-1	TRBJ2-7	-	CSAGKNAYEQYF	TGCAGTGCAGGGAAAAATGCCTACGAGCAGTACTTC
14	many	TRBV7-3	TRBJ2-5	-	CASSLNSGAGTQYF	TGTGCCAGCAGCTTAAATAGTGGCGCCGGGACCCAGTACTTC
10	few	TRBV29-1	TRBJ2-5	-	CSAAKETQYF	TGCAGCGCGGCGAAAGAGACCCAGTACTTC
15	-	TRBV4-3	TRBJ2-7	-	CASSQRDGSSYEQYF	TGCGCCAGCAGCCAAAGAGACGGATCCTCCTACGAGCAGTACTTC
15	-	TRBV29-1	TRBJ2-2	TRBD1	CSVNPGTANTGELFF	TGCAGCGTGAATCCCGGGACAGCTAACACCGGGGAGCTGTTTTTT
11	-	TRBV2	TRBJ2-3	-	CASREWDTQYF	TGTGCCAGCAGGGAGTGGGATACGCAGTATTTT
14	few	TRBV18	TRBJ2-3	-	CASSPPTRTDTQYF	TGTGCCAGCTCACCCCCTACTAGGACAGATACGCAGTATTTT
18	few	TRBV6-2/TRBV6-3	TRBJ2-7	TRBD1	CASSLRDLQGVNPYEQYF	TGTGCCAGCAGTTTACGCGACCTCCAGGGGGTAAACCCCTACGAGCAGTACTTC
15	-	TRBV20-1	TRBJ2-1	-	CSATPGSSRYNEQFF	TGCAGTGCTACCCCGGGGTCCAGCCGCTACAATGAGCAGTTCTTC
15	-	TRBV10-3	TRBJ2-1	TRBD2	CAISVGAGDHNEQFF	TGTGCCATCAGTGTGGGAGCGGGAGATCACAATGAGCAGTTCTTC
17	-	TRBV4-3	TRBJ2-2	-	CASSQVPSVSNTGELFF	TGCGCCAGCAGCCAAGTGCCGAGCGTTTCGAACACCGGGGAGCTGTTTTTT
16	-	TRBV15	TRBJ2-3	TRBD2	CATSSGLAGLTDTQYF	TGTGCCACCAGCAGCGGACTAGCGGGGCTCACAGATACGCAGTATTTT
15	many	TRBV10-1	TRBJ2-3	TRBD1	CASASGTGSTDTQYF	TGCGCCAGCGCATCCGGGACAGGTAGCACAGATACGCAGTATTTT
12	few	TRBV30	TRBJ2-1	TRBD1	CAWSDDRVEQFF	TGTGCCTGGAGCGACGACAGGGTTGAGCAGTTCTTC
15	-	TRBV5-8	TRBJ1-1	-	CASSYLGEGTTEAFF	TGTGCCAGCAGCTATTTAGGGGAGGGAACCACTGAAGCTTTCTTT
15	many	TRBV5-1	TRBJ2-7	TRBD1	CASSYGTGSSYEQYF	TGCGCCAGCAGTTATGGGACAGGGAGCTCCTACGAGCAGTACTTC
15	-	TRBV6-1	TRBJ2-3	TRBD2	CASRERGYYRSTQYF	TGTGCCAGCAGAGAGCGGGGATATTATCGGAGTACGCAGTATTTT
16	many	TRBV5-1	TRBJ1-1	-	CASSIEQGTMNTEAFF	TGCGCCAGCAGCATAGAACAGGGAACAATGAACACTGAAGCTTTCTTT
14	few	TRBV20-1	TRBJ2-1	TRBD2	CSARRTSGRNEQFF	TGCAGTGCTAGACGGACTAGCGGGAGGAATGAGCAGTTCTTC
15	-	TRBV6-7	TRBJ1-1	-	CASSRNRGAGTEAFF	TGTGCCAGCAGCAGAAACCGGGGGGCCGGCACTGAAGCTTTCTTT
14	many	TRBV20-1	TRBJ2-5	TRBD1	CSAQSGTGGETQYF	TGCAGTGCTCAATCCGGGACAGGGGGAGAGACCCAGTACTTC
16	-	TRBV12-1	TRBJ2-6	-	CASSSGRYSGANVLTF	TGTGCCAGCAGCTCCGGACGGTACTCTGGGGCCAACGTCCTGACTTTC
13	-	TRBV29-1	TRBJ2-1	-	CSVAPRLVNEQFF	TGCAGCGTTGCCCCGCGGTTGGTCAATGAGCAGTTCTTC
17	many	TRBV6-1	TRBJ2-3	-	CASSPHLVGTSTDTQYF	TGTGCCAGCAGTCCCCATTTGGTGGGGACTAGCACAGATACGCAGTATTTT
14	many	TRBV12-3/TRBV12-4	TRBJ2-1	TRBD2	CASKLAGSFGEQFF	TGTGCCAGCAAACTAGCGGGATCTTTTGGTGAGCAGTTCTTC
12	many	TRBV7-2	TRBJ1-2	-	CASSYQGYGYTF	TGTGCCAGCAGCTATCAGGGCTATGGCTACACCTTC
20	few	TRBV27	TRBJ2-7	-	CASSLVGGWAFSGSSYEQYF	TGTGCCAGCAGTTTAGTCGGAGGATGGGCCTTTAGCGGCAGCTCCTACGAGCAGTACTTC
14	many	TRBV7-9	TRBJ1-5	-	CASGPSGANQPQHF	TGTGCCAGCGGCCCAAGCGGGGCAAATCAGCCCCAGCATTTT
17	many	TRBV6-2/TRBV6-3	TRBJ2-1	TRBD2	CASSQGRRESSYNEQFF	TGTGCCAGCAGTCAAGGTAGGCGGGAGAGCTCCTACAATGAGCAGTTCTTC
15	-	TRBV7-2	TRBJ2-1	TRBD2	CASSSWASGKDEQFF	TGTGCCAGCAGCTCTTGGGCTAGCGGGAAGGATGAGCAGTTCTTC
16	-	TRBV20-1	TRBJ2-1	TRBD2	CSATPLAGGSYNEQFF	TGCAGTGCTACCCCCCTAGCGGGAGGCTCCTACAATGAGCAGTTCTTC
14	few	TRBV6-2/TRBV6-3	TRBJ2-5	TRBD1	CASSPSRDSKTQYF	TGTGCCAGCAGTCCCAGTCGGGACAGCAAGACCCAGTACTTC
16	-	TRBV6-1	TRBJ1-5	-	CASSTVQGFGDQPQHF	TGTGCCAGCAGTACCGTTCAGGGGTTCGGGGATCAGCCCCAGCATTTT
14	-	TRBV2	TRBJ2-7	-	CASSQSRQTYEQYF	TGTGCCAGCAGCCAATCGAGGCAGACCTACGAGCAGTACTTC
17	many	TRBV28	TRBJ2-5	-	CASGGWHKSPREETQYF	TGTGCCAGCGGGGGTTGGCACAAGAGCCCGCGGGAAGAGACCCAGTACTTC
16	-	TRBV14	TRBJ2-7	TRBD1	CASSRAETGKSYEQYF	TGTGCCAGCAGCCGCGCCGAGACAGGGAAATCCTACGAGCAGTACTTC
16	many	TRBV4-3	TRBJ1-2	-	CASSRNEGIANYGYTF	TGCGCCAGCAGCCGGAATGAGGGAATTGCTAACTATGGCTACACCTTC
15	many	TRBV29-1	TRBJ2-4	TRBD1	CSAEDRGLAKNIQYF	TGCAGCGCAGAGGACAGGGGCTTAGCCAAAAACATTCAGTACTTC
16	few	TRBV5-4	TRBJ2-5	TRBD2	CASSRGTSGIGETQYF	TGTGCCAGCAGCCGGGGGACTAGCGGGATAGGCGAGACCCAGTACTTC
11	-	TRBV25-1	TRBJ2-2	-	CASSEGGELFF	TGTGCCAGCAGTGAGGGTGGGGAGCTGTTTTTT
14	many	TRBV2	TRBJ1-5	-	CASSSDYSNQPQHF	TGTGCCAGCAGTTCCGATTATAGCAATCAGCCCCAGCATTTT
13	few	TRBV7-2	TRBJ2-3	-	CASSSFPADTQYF	TGTGCCAGCAGCTCTTTCCCCGCAGATACGCAGTATTTT
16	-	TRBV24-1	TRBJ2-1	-	CATSGLRAGSYNEQFF	TGTGCCACCAGTGGCTTAAGAGCGGGCTCCTACAATGAGCAGTTCTTC
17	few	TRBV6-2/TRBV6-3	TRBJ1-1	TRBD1	CASSLIRQGAVNTEAFF	TGTGCCAGCAGCTTGATTAGACAGGGGGCCGTGAACACTGAAGCTTTCTTT
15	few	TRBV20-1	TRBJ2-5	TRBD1	CSASSSGTGMETQYF	TGCAGTGCTTCCTCATCCGGGACAGGGATGGAGACCCAGTACTTC
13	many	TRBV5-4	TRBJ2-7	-	CASSLPEKHEQYF	TGTGCCAGCAGCTTACCTGAGAAGCACGAGCAGTACTTC
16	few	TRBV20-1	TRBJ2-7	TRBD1	CSARDSGQSYSYEQYF	TGCAGTGCTAGAGACTCGGGACAGTCCTACTCCTACGAGCAGTACTTC
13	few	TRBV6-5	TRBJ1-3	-	CASSYQVGNTIYF	TGTGCCAGCAGTTATCAGGTTGGAAACACCATATATTTT